A single sample is the source of the 21 T cell receptor beta chains below, sequenced in a study of cytomegalovirus exposure and HLA in healthy donors. The PCR had 60 Vbeta and 13 Jbeta primers. TCRdb's table, derived via immunoSEQ multiplex PCR, lists solely in-frame clones and lacks some. The table includes about 190,000 clones, about 80% detected once. The sample comprised PBMCs. These TCRs come from a middle-aged woman in good health and CMV-seronegative.

CDR3 sequence: CSVKGRSGWNEQFF. CDR3 nucleotide sequence: TGCAGCGTTAAGGGGAGGTCGGGGTGGAATGAGCAGTTCTTC. The chain carries TRBV29-1 and TRBJ2-1; weak D call: TRBD2 (6 bases). In germline, CDR1 is SQVTM, CDR2 ANQGSEA. The CDR3 is made up of 14 amino acids. The V and J ends lost 5 bases and 7 bases respectively, with 18 bases between them.

The V gene is TRBV4-3, the J gene TRBJ2-3, with D maybe TRBD1 (5 bases). Trimming cost V 4 bases and J 1 base, with 9 bases left between them. In germline, CDR1 is LGHNA, CDR2 YSLEER. The CDR3 consists of 14 residues. CDR3 coding DNA: TGCGCCAGCAGCCCAGGGCACGGCACAGATACGCAGTATTTT. It yields the protein CASSPGHGTDTQYF.

The chain joins TRBV7-8 to TRBJ2-7; D gene ambiguous. Between the trimmed V and J ends, which lost 1 base and 4 bases, there was a span of 5 bases. The CDR3 extends over 12 amino acids. From germline, CDR1 is SGHVS and CDR2 FQNEAQ. In nucleotides, the CDR3 is TGTGCCAGCAGCTTAGTTAGTTACGAGCAGTACTTC. Translation gives CASSLVSYEQYF.

The rearrangement links TRBV29-1 to TRBJ2-2, with TRBD1 identical over 9 bases. Looked up from germline, CDR1 is SQVTM and CDR2 is ANQGSEA. Trimming took 6 bases from V and 5 from J; bases not matched to a gene: 7. The CDR3 contains 14 residues. CDR3 residues: CSVGQGLTTGELFF. Written as DNA, the CDR3 is TGCAGCGTGGGACAGGGCCTAACGACCGGGGAGCTGTTTTTT.

The genes are TRBV10-3 and TRBJ2-2; TRBD2 matches 13 bases. Germline CDR1 and CDR2: ENHRY and SYGVKD. The ends lost 3 bases at V and 7 bases at J; junction bases unmatched: 5. The CDR3 sequence is 16 residues long. CDR3 protein: CAISEGTSGMNGELFF. The CDR3, as DNA: TGTGCCATCAGTGAAGGGACTAGCGGGATGAACGGGGAGCTGTTTTTT.

The rearrangement joins TRBV10-3 to TRBJ1-3; the D gene is possibly TRBD1 (6 bases). This CDR3 contains 17 residues. V lost 0 bases and J 0 bases, leaving 12 bases between the germline ends. Looked up from germline, CDR1 is ENHRY and CDR2 is SYGVKD. This chain's CDR3 is CAISESRGANSGNTIYF. CDR3 DNA sequence: TGTGCCATCAGTGAGTCACGGGGGGCTAACTCTGGAAACACCATATATTTT.

Details on this clone: The junction does not match germline at one end; this may be a read error. This rearrangement joins TRBV27 to TRBJ1-2; possible D gene TRBD1, 6 bases. The CDR3 totals 13 residues. CDR1 MNHEY and CDR2 SMNVEV come from the germline V gene (reference sequence). CDR3: CASSFTRGYDYTF. CDR3 DNA sequence: TGTGCCAGCAGTTTTACCAGGGGCTATGACTACACCTTC.

The chain employs TRBV15 and TRBJ2-7; D might be TRBD2 (6 bases). The CDR3 is made up of 16 amino acids. The germline V gene encodes CDR1 LNHNV and CDR2 YYDKDF (reference sequence). V was shortened by 1 base and J by 3 bases, with 16 bases between the two germline ends. The CDR3 sequence is CATSRGVEGGFYEQYF. For the CDR3, the DNA is TGTGCCACCAGCAGAGGGGTAGAGGGAGGCTTCTACGAGCAGTACTTC.

V and J are TRBV12-2 and TRBJ1-1; the DNA was not compared with TRBD1, the D call given in the table. TRBV12-2 corresponds to a pseudogene. The length of the CDR3 is 14 residues. The CDR3: CASRLGRVNTEAFF. The CDR3 DNA reads as TGTGCAAGTCGCTTAGGCAGGGTGAACACTGAAGCTTTCTTT.

The chain links TRBV29-1 to TRBJ2-2; tentatively, D is TRBD1 (6 bases). The CDR3 extends over 14 amino acids. Trimming took 6 bases from V and 5 from J, leaving 16 bases between them. Germline lookup yields CDR1 SQVTM and CDR2 ANQGSEA. This chain's CDR3 is CSVSGTQMTGELFF. CDR3 nucleotide sequence: TGCAGCGTGTCCGGGACACAGATGACCGGGGAGCTGTTTTTT.

This rearrangement joins TRBV4-3 to TRBJ2-2, with TRBD2 as a possible D gene (5 bases). V was trimmed by 1 base and J by 7 bases, leaving 10 bases between them. The CDR3 sequence is 14 residues long. CDR1 and CDR2 (germline): LGHNA, YSLEER. The CDR3 region has the DNA TGCGCCAGCAGCCAAGGCGAGGGTATCGGGGAGCTGTTTTTT. Its protein product is CASSQGEGIGELFF.

This clone was observed a single time. V gene TRBV7-8 combines with J gene TRBJ1-6, with TRBD1 matching 12 bases. V was pared by 5 bases and J by 8 bases, with 16 bases of the junction left unmatched. Germline-derived CDR1 and CDR2 are SGHVS and FQNEAQ. This CDR3 is 19 amino acids long. The CDR3 DNA is TGTGCCAGCAGCCTTAATACCGGGACAGGGGGCGTCGAGGATTCACCCCTCCACTTT. Protein sequence: CASSLNTGTGGVEDSPLHF. Together with reference TRBV7-8 and TRBJ1-6, the CDR3 gives the full variable domain: GAGVSQSPRYKVAKRGQDVALRCDPISGHVSLFWYQQALGQGPEFLTYFQNEAQLDKSGLPSDRFFAERPEGSVSTLKIQRTQQEDSAVYLCASSLNTGTGGVEDSPLHFGNGTRLTVT.

The J gene is TRBJ1-1, the V gene TRBV6-6, with 7 bases that match TRBD1. Germline V gives CDR1 MNHNY, CDR2 SVGAGI (reference sequence). The CDR3 has 13 amino acids. V shed 9 bases and J 1 base; nucleotides not matched to a gene: 5. CDR3 in DNA: TGTGCCAGTGGGGGACAGCCGAACACTGAAGCTTTCTTT. Amino acids: CASGGQPNTEAFF.

The chain couples TRBV11-2 to TRBJ1-2, with D perhaps matching TRBD1 (5 bases). The CDR3 is 14 amino acids. Germline-derived CDR1 and CDR2 are SGHAT and FQNNGV. Between the trimmed V and J ends, which lost 5 bases and 3 bases, there was a span of 13 bases. The chain's CDR3 is CASSPRPGDYGYTF. Written as DNA, the CDR3 is TGTGCCAGCAGCCCGAGACCGGGGGACTATGGCTACACCTTC.

This clone has just a few counts. The rearrangement uses TRBV6-1 and TRBJ1-6, with no clear D. Germline CDR1 MNHNS, CDR2 SASEGT. This CDR3 has 15 amino acids. V was pared by 1 base and J by 5 bases, with 9 bases between. CDR3 bases: TGTGCCAGCAGTGAAGACGTGCGGGATAATTCACCCCTCCACTTT. Encoded protein: CASSEDVRDNSPLHF.

This clone was seen only a few times. The chain uses TRBV19 and TRBJ1-1; D is undetermined. Germline loops: CDR1 LNHDA, CDR2 SQIVND (reference sequence). The CDR3 contains 15 residues. The V and J ends lost 5 bases and 11 bases respectively, with 24 bases between them. The CDR3 spells CASSASTTGIRGAFF. For the CDR3, the DNA is TGTGCCAGTAGTGCTTCCACCACGGGGATCCGCGGGGCTTTCTTT.

The chain links TRBV15 to TRBJ1-2; D remains ambiguous. Germline CDR1 LNHNV, CDR2 YYDKDF (reference sequence). The length of the CDR3 is 12 residues. V lost 3 bases and J lost 2, with 4 bases in between. CDR3: CATSSINYGYTF. CDR3 sequence (DNA): TGTGCCACCAGCAGTATAAACTATGGCTACACCTTC.

This sequence joins TRBV6-1 and TRBJ2-5; D may be TRBD1 (6 bases). This CDR3 region has 13 residues. Between the trimmed V and J ends, which lost 7 bases and 5 bases, there was a span of 14 bases. Germline loops: CDR1 MNHNS, CDR2 SASEGT. The CDR3 sequence is CASNVQGWETQYF. CDR3 bases: TGTGCCAGCAACGTACAGGGCTGGGAGACCCAGTACTTC.

The chain links TRBV2 to TRBJ1-2; 8 nucleotides agree with TRBD1. The germline CDR1 and CDR2 sequences are SNHLY and FYNNEI. J gave up 4 bases and V 4 bases, and 2 bases lay outside the gene matches. This CDR3 is built from 13 residues. The CDR3, as DNA: TGTGCCAGCAGTGCCACAGGGGGCTATGGCTACACCTTC. Translated: CASSATGGYGYTF.

The CDR3 DNA is TGTGCCAGTAGAAGAGGGATCTATGGCTACACCTTC. Its protein is CASRRGIYGYTF. This rearrangement joins TRBV19 to TRBJ1-2; D not resolved. Trimming removed 6 bases from V and 4 bases from J, with 9 bases in between. CDR1 and CDR2 (germline): LNHDA, SQIVND (reference sequence). This CDR3 is built from 12 residues.

The chain joins TRBV7-8 to TRBJ2-3; 9 nucleotides align to TRBD2. Germline CDR1 reads SGHVS; CDR2 reads FQNEAQ. The CDR3 has 15 amino acids. V gave up 5 bases and J gave up 5 bases; unmatched junction bases: 8. The CDR3 here is CASSKIAGAGDTQYF. CDR3 nucleotide sequence: TGTGCCAGCAGCAAAATAGCGGGAGCGGGAGATACGCAGTATTTT. The complete variable domain, with remaining parts taken from reference TRBV7-8 and TRBJ2-3, reads GAGVSQSPRYKVAKRGQDVALRCDPISGHVSLFWYQQALGQGPEFLTYFQNEAQLDKSGLPSDRFFAERPEGSVSTLKIQRTQQEDSAVYLCASSKIAGAGDTQYFGPGTRLTVL.